What follows are 6 T cell receptor beta chains derived from one specimen sequenced in a study of blood T cell repertoires in COVID-19. Using immunoSEQ multiplex PCR, the repertoire was profiled, and TCRdb retains in-frame clones only, with some absent. In the table there are roughly 160,000 clones, just under 90% of which are singletons. Input material: peripheral blood. These receptors were taken from a woman aged 70-85 years with COVID-19, enrolled during active disease.

The V and J genes are TRBV15 and TRBJ1-2; 8 bases line up with TRBD1. V was clipped by 5 bases and J by 7 bases; unmatched bases: 15. The CDR3 runs to 16 residues. Per germline, CDR1 LNHNV and CDR2 YYDKDF (reference sequence). The chain's CDR3 is CATSAFVPGQEGGYTF. The CDR3 DNA is TGTGCCACCAGCGCTTTTGTTCCGGGACAGGAGGGTGGCTACACCTTC. The full variable domain, in which reference TRBV15 and TRBJ1-2 provide the parts outside the CDR3, is DAMVIQNPRYQVTQFGKPVTLSCSQTLNHNVMYWYQQKSSQAPKLLFHYYDKDFNNEADTPDNFQSRRPNTSFCFLDIRSPGLGDTAMYLCATSAFVPGQEGGYTFGSGTRLTVV.

The chain uses TRBV15 and TRBJ1-4; D might be TRBD1 (5 bases). Germline lookup yields CDR1 LNHNV and CDR2 YYDKDF (reference sequence). This CDR3 has 15 amino acids. The V end was cut by 0 bases, the J end by 6 bases, with 11 bases between. Here the CDR3 DNA reads TGTGCCACCAGCAGAGACCAGGGTCCCGATGAAAAACTGTTTTTT. It is translated as CATSRDQGPDEKLFF.

The chain couples TRBV5-4 to TRBJ2-1; tentatively, D is TRBD2 (5 bases). The V gene's germline CDR1 is SGHNT and CDR2 YYREEE (reference sequence). CDR3 length equals 16 residues. Between the trimmed V and J ends, which lost 2 bases and 0 bases, there was a span of 12 bases. CDR3 sequence (DNA): TGTGCCAGCAGCTTTGGACGGGGATCCTCCTACAATGAGCAGTTCTTC. This translates into CASSFGRGSSYNEQFF.

The chain combines TRBV6-5 with TRBJ2-2; D ambiguous. This CDR3 comprises 14 residues. Trimming removed 8 bases from V and 1 base from J, with 11 bases in between. CDR1 MNHEY and CDR2 SVGAGI come from the germline V gene. Here the CDR3 reads CASGSVMNTGELFF. DNA for the CDR3: TGTGCCAGCGGAAGCGTGATGAACACCGGGGAGCTGTTTTTT.

The chain links TRBV5-1 to TRBJ2-1; perhaps TRBD2 as D (7 bases). Deletions cut 4 bases from V and 3 bases from J, with 17 bases between. The CDR3 is made up of 16 amino acids. Germline CDR1 is SGHRS and CDR2 is YFSETQ. DNA of the CDR3: TGCGCCAGCAGCATACCACAGGGAGGGGACTACAATGAGCAGTTCTTC. Translation: CASSIPQGGDYNEQFF. The complete variable domain, with remaining parts taken from reference TRBV5-1 and TRBJ2-1, reads KAGVTQTPRYLIKTRGQQVTLSCSPISGHRSVSWYQQTPGQGLQFLFEYFSETQRNKGNFPGRFSGRQFSNSRSEMNVSTLELGDSALYLCASSIPQGGDYNEQFFGPGTRLTVL.

J is TRBJ1-2 and V is TRBV5-5, with 9 bases identical to TRBD1. The V gene's germline CDR1 is SGHKS and CDR2 YYEKEE (reference sequence). CDR3 length: 17 amino acids. The V and J ends lost 1 base and 0 bases, in that order; junction bases with no gene match: 7. The CDR3 spells CASSLRGQGKANYGYTF. The DNA of the CDR3 is TGTGCCAGCAGCTTGAGGGGACAGGGAAAGGCTAACTATGGCTACACCTTC.